This is a list of T cell receptor beta chains from one sample in a study of cytomegalovirus exposure and HLA in healthy donors. Clones were read by immunoSEQ multiplex PCR, and TCRdb kept only the in-frame ones, dropping some. The sample lists 100,000 to 120,000 clones, over 70% occurring once. Sequencing was carried out using PBMCs. These receptor sequences come from a woman in her thirties or forties in good health and CMV-seropositive. Both conserved end residues are trimmed from each CDR3. The listing skips clone size in some rows; elsewhere it reads once, few, many or a size class.

v_call,clone_size,j_call,cdr3_aa
TRBV7-3,once,TRBJ2-1,ASSLNGGGVLSYNEQF
TRBV5-1,few,TRBJ2-3,ASSFGSSTTDTQY
TRBV7-9,.,TRBJ2-2,ASSSMTQLGELF
TRBV5-4,.,TRBJ1-2,ASSLEVQALYT
TRBV4-2,once,TRBJ2-7,ASSQGWTATSYEQY
TRBV6-6,.,TRBJ1-2,ASSQGFYGYT
TRBV23-1,once,TRBJ1-2,ASGETPPRPNYGHT
TRBV7-9,.,TRBJ2-1,ASSQDSYNEQF
TRBV19,once,TRBJ2-1,ASSPQRGGFKNEQF
TRBV19,.,TRBJ2-6,ASSRDSSSGANVLT